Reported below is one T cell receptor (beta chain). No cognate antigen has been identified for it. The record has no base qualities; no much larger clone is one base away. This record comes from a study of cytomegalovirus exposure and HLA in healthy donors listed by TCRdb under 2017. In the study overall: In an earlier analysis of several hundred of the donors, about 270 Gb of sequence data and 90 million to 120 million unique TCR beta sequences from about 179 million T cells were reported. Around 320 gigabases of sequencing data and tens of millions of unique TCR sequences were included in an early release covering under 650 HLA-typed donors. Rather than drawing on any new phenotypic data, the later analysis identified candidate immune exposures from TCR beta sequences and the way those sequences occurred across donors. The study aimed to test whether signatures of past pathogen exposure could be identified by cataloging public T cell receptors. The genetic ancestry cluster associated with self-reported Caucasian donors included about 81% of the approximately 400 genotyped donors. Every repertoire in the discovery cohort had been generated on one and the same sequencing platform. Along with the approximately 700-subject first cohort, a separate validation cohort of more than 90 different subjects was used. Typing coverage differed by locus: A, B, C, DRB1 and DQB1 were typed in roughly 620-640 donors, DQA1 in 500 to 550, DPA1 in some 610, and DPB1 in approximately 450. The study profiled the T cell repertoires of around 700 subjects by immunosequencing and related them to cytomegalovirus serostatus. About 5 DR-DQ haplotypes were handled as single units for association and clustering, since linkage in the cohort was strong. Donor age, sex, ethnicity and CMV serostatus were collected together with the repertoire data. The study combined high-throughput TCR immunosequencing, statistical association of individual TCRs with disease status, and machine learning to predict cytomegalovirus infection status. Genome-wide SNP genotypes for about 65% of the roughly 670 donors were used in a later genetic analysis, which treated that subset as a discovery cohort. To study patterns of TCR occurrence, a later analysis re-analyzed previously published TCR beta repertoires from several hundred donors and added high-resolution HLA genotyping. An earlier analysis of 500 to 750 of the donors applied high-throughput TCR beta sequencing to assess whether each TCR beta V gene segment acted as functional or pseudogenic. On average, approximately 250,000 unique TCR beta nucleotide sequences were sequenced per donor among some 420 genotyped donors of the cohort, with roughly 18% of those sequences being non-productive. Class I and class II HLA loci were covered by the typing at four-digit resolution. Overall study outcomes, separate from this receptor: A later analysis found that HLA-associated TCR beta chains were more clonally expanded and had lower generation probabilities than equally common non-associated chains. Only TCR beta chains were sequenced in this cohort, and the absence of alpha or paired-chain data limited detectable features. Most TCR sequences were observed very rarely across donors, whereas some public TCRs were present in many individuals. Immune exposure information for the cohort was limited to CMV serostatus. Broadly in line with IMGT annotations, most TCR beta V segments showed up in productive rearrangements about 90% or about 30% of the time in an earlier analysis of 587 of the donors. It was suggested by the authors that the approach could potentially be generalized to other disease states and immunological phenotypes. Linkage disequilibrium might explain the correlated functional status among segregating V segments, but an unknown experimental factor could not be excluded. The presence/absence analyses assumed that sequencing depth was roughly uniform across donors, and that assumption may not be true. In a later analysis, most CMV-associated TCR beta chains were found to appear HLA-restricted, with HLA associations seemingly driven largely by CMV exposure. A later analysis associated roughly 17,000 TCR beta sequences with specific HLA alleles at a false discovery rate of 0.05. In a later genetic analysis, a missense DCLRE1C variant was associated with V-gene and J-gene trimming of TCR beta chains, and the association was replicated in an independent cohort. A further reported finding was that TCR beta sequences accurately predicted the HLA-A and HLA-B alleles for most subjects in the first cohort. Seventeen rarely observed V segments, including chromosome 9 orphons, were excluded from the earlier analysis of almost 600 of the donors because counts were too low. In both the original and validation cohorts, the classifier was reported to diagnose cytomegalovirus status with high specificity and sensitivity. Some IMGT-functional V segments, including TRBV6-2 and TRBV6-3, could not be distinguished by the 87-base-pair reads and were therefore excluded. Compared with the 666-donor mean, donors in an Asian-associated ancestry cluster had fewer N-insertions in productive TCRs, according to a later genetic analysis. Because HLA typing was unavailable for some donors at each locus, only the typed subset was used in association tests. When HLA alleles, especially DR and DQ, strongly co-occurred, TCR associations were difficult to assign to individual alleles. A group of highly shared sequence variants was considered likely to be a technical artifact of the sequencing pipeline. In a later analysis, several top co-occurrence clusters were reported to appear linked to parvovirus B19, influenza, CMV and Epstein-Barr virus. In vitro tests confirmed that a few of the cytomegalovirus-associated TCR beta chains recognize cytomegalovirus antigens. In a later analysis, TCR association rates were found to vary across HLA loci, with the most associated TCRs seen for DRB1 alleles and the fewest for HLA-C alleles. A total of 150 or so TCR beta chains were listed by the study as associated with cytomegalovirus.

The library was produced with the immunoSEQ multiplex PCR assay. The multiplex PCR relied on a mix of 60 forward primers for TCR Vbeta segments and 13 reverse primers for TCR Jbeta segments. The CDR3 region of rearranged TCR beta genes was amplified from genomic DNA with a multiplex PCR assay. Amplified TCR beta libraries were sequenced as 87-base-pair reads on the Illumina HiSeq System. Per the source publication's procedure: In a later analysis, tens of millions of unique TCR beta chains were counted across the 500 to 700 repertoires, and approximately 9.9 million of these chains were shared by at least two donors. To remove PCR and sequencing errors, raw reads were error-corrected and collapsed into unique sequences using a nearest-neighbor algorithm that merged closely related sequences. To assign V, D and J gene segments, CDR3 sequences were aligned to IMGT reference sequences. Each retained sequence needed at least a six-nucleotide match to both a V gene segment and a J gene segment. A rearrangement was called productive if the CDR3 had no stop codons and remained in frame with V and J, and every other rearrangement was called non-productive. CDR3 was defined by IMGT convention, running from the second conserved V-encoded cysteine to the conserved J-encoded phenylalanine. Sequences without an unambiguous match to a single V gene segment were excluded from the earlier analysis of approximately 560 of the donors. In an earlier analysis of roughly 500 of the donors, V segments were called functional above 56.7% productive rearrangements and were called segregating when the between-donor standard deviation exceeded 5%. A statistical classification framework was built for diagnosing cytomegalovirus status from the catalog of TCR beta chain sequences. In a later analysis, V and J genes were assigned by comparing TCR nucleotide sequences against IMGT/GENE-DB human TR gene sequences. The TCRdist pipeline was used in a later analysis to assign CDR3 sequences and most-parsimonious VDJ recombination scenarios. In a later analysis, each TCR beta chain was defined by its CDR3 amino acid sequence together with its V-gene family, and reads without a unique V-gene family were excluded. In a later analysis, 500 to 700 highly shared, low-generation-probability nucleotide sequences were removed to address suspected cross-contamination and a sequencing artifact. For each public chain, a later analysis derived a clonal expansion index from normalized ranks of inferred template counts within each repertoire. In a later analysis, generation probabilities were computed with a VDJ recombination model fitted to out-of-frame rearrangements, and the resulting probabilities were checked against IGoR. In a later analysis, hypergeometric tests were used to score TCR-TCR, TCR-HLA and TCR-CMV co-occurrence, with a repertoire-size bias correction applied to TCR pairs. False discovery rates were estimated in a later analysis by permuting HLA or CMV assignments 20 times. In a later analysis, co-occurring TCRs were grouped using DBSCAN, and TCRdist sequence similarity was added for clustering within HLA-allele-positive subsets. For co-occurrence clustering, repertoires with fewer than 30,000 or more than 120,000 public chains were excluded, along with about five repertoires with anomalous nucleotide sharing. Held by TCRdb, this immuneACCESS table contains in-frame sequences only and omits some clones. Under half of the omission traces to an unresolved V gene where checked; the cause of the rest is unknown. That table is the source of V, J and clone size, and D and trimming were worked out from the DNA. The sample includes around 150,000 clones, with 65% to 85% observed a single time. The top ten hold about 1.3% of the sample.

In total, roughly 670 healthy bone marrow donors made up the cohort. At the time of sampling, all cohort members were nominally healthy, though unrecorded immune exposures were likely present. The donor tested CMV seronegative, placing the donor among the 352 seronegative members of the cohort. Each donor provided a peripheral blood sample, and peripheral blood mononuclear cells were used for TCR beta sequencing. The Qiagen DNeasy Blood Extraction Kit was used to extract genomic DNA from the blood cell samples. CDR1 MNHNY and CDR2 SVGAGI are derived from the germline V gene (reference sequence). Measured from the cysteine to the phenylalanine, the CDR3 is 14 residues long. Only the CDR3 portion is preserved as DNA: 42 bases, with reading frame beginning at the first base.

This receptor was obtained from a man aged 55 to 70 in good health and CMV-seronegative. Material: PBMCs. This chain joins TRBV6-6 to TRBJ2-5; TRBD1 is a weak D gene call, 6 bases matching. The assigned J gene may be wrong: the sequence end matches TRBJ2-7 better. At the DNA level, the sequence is TGTGCCAGCAGTACCCAGGACAGCTCCTACGAGCAGTACTTC. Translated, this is CASSTQDSSYEQYF.